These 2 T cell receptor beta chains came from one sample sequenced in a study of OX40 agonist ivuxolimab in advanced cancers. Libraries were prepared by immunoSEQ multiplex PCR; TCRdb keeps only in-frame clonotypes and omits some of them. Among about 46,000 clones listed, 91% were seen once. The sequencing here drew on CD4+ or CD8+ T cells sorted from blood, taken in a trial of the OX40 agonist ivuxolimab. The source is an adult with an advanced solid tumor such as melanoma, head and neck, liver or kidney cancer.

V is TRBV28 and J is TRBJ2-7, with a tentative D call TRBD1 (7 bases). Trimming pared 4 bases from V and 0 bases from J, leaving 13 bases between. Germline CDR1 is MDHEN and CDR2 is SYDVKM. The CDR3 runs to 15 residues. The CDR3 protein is CASSSRDSSSYEQYF. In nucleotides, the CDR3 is TGTGCCAGCAGTTCGCGGGACAGTAGCTCCTACGAGCAGTACTTC.

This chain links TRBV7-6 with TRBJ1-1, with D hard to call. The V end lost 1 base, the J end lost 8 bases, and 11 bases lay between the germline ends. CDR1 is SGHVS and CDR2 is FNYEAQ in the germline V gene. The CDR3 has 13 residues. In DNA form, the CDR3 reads TGTGCCAGCAGCTTAGGGTCCATTTCGGAAGCTTTCTTT. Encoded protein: CASSLGSISEAFF.